These 22 T cell receptor beta chains share one sample of origin, sequenced in a study of Ad26.COV2.S vaccination and SARS-CoV-2 variants. Libraries were prepared by immunoSEQ multiplex PCR; TCRdb keeps only in-frame clonotypes and omits some of them. The data show hundreds of thousands of clones, 80% to 90% seen once. Treatment indicated: 15 to 20 received Ad26.COV2.S at low or high dose, single or two shots; 5 received placebo; per-sample allocation not given. Sample collection was performed on day 63 after the first vaccine or placebo injection. The sample was peripheral blood, taken in a trial of Ad26.COV2.S vaccine versus placebo. Source of these receptors: a person aged 18 to 59 who received the Ad26.COV2.S COVID-19 vaccine or a placebo.

This chain joins TRBV7-6 and TRBJ2-1, with 7 bases matching TRBD2. V lost 2 bases to trimming and J lost 8 bases; unmatched junction nucleotides: 9. CDR1 is SGHVS, CDR2 FNYEAQ, per germline. There are 15 residues in the CDR3. CDR3 sequence reads: CASSLYGGSSDEQFF. DNA of the CDR3: TGTGCCAGCAGCTTATATGGCGGGAGCAGCGATGAGCAGTTCTTC.

The chain has TRBV7-9 and TRBJ2-5; 14 nucleotides match TRBD2. The V and J ends lost 1 base and 7 bases, in that order; junction bases with no gene match: 14. The germline V gene encodes CDR1 SEHNR and CDR2 FQNEAQ (reference sequence). The CDR3 runs to 19 residues. The CDR3, as DNA: TGTGCCAGCAGCTTAGGGACCGGGACTAGCGGGGGATCGGAAGGGACCCAGTACTTC. Its protein product is CASSLGTGTSGGSEGTQYF.

V is TRBV2 and J is TRBJ2-7, with no clear D. V dropped 2 bases and J dropped 3 bases, with 8 bases sitting between them. CDR1 SNHLY and CDR2 FYNNEI come from the germline V gene. The CDR3 length is 13 residues. The CDR3 coding sequence is TGTGCCAGCAGTGAAAGAGAATACTACGAGCAGTACTTC. Translated, it gives CASSEREYYEQYF.

This rearrangement joins TRBV21-1 to TRBJ2-7; the table calls TRBD1, which could not be checked here. TRBV21-1 is a documented pseudogene. The CDR3 covers 13 residues. CDR3 region: CASSNGQSYEQYF. The CDR3 coding sequence is TGTGCCAGCAGCAACGGACAGTCCTACGAGCAGTACTTC.

This chain joins TRBV29-1 and TRBJ2-2; maybe TRBD1 (6 bases). This CDR3 comprises 13 residues. Trimming took 7 bases from V and 0 from J, leaving 9 bases between them. Looked up from germline, CDR1 is SQVTM and CDR2 is ANQGSEA. CDR3 protein: CSAGTSNTGELFF. The CDR3 coding sequence is TGCAGCGCTGGGACATCGAACACCGGGGAGCTGTTTTTT.

The J gene is TRBJ1-6, the V gene TRBV9, with 7 positions matching TRBD1. Trimming removed 3 bases from V and 7 bases from J; junction bases left unmatched: 7. Per the germline V gene, CDR1 is SGDLS and CDR2 is YYNGEE. The CDR3 is made up of 15 amino acids. DNA for the CDR3: TGTGCCAGCAGCGCCCGACAGGGCGTAAATTCACCCCTCCACTTT. Protein: CASSARQGVNSPLHF.

The J gene is TRBJ1-4, the V gene TRBV29-1; 9 bases are shared with TRBD1. CDR3 length: 14 amino acids. Germline CDR1 is SQVTM and CDR2 is ANQGSEA. J gave up 8 bases and V 3 bases, and 7 bases lay outside the gene matches. CDR3 in amino acids: CSVELQGAREKLFF. In DNA form, the CDR3 reads TGCAGCGTTGAGTTACAGGGGGCAAGGGAAAAACTGTTTTTT. Full variable domain (rest looked up from reference TRBV29-1 and TRBJ1-4): SAVISQKPSRDICQRGTSLTIQCQVDSQVTMMFWYRQQPGQSLTLIATANQGSEATYESGFVIDKFPISRPNLTFSTLTVSNMSPEDSSIYLCSVELQGAREKLFFGSGTQLSVL.

The V call is TRBV27, the J call TRBJ1-2; D not resolved. CDR1 and CDR2 (germline): MNHEY, SMNVEV (reference sequence). V shed 6 bases and J shed 4 bases, with 15 bases lying between them. This CDR3 is built from 14 residues. CDR3 amino acids: CASRKTAGSYGYTF. The CDR3 DNA sequence: TGTGCCAGCAGGAAAACGGCGGGGAGCTATGGCTACACCTTC.

This chain joins TRBV24-1 and TRBJ2-1, with TRBD2 matching over 9 bases. This CDR3 is built from 16 residues. J was trimmed by 5 bases and V by 1 base; bases with no gene match: 5. Germline loops: CDR1 KGHDR, CDR2 SFDVKD. For the CDR3, the DNA is TGTGCCACCAGTGATTTCACTAGCGGGTGGGACAATGAGCAGTTCTTC. It is translated as CATSDFTSGWDNEQFF.

A single count supports this clone. The rearrangement joins TRBV29-1 to TRBJ1-1; no reliable D call. There are 14 residues in the CDR3. CDR1 is SQVTM, CDR2 ANQGSEA, per germline. V was trimmed by 8 bases and J by 0 bases, leaving 16 bases between them. The CDR3 loop reads CSIGGPGMNTEAFF. The CDR3 bases are TGCAGCATTGGCGGGCCGGGAATGAACACTGAAGCTTTCTTT.

V is TRBV2 and J is TRBJ1-1; D call uncertain. Between the trimmed V and J ends, which lost 7 bases and 1 base, there was a span of 10 bases. This CDR3 has 13 amino acids. Per the germline V gene, CDR1 is SNHLY and CDR2 is FYNNEI. CDR3: CASNHGRNTEAFF. The DNA for the CDR3 is TGTGCCAGCAATCACGGGAGGAACACTGAAGCTTTCTTT.

This chain uses TRBV5-1 with TRBJ2-7; perhaps TRBD1 as D (5 bases). There are 13 residues in the CDR3. The V and J ends lost 2 bases and 6 bases respectively, with 12 bases between them. CDR1 and CDR2 (germline): SGHRS, YFSETQ. This CDR3 reads CASSFDSEAEQYF. CDR3 sequence (DNA): TGCGCCAGCAGCTTTGACAGTGAAGCCGAGCAGTACTTC.

J is TRBJ2-3 and V is TRBV24-1, with a tentative D call TRBD1 (8 bases). This CDR3 contains 17 residues. Germline values: CDR1 KGHDR, CDR2 SFDVKD. The V end lost 4 bases, the J end lost 7 bases, and 23 bases lay between the germline ends. The CDR3: CATSDPQGTGLVNTQYF. For the CDR3, the DNA is TGTGCCACCAGTGACCCTCAGGGGACAGGACTAGTAAATACGCAGTATTTT.

On this clone itself: The sample carries other DNA sequences with the same CDR3. The chain is built from TRBV11-2 and TRBJ2-6; no clear D. Germline V gene sequence: CDR1 SGHAT, CDR2 FQNNGV. V was cut by 2 bases and J by 2 bases, with 1 base left in between. The CDR3 has 13 residues. CDR3 residues: CASSLPGANVLTF. The DNA for the CDR3 is TGTGCCAGCAGCTTACCTGGGGCCAACGTCCTGACTTTC.

The V gene is TRBV5-1, the J gene TRBJ1-1; D remains unclear. The ends were cut back, 1 base at V and 1 base at J, with 5 bases in the middle. The CDR3 is made up of 13 amino acids. The germline gives CDR1 SGHRS, CDR2 YFSETQ. CDR3 coding DNA: TGCGCCAGCAGCTTGAACTGGAACACTGAAGCTTTCTTT. This sequence encodes CASSLNWNTEAFF.

V usage is TRBV25-1 and J usage is TRBJ2-1; 8 nucleotides line up with TRBD1. Trimming removed 1 base from V and 3 bases from J; junction bases left unmatched: 8. The CDR3 sequence is 17 residues long. Germline CDR1 and CDR2: MGHDK and SYGVNS. DNA of the CDR3: TGTGCCAGCAGTGAATCCCCACAGGGGGTATACTACAATGAGCAGTTCTTC. Translated: CASSESPQGVYYNEQFF.

V gene TRBV30 combines with J gene TRBJ1-5; D uncertain. The CDR3 contains 13 residues. Germline lookup yields CDR1 GTSNPN and CDR2 SVGIG (reference sequence). V dropped 4 bases and J dropped 5 bases, with 12 bases sitting between them. Here the CDR3 reads CAWKRKAYQPQHF. CDR3 nucleotide sequence: TGTGCCTGGAAGAGAAAAGCCTATCAGCCCCAGCATTTT.

The chain is built from TRBV2 and TRBJ2-3; possibly TRBD2 for D (5 bases). This CDR3 comprises 15 residues. Germline loops: CDR1 SNHLY, CDR2 FYNNEI. V gave up 7 bases and J gave up 2 bases, with 16 bases separating them. CDR3 DNA: TGTGCCAGCACCCCCCGGGAACTCACCACAGATACGCAGTATTTT. This sequence encodes CASTPRELTTDTQYF.

The rearrangement uses TRBV14 and TRBJ2-5; D possibly corresponds to TRBD2 (5 bases). The germline gives CDR1 SGHDN, CDR2 FVKESK. This CDR3 is 14 amino acids long. Trimming removed 4 bases from V and 2 bases from J, with 11 bases in between. CDR3 sequence: CASSRLLGQETQYF. In nucleotides, the CDR3 is TGTGCCAGCAGCCGCCTACTAGGGCAAGAGACCCAGTACTTC. Full variable domain (rest looked up from reference TRBV14 and TRBJ2-5): EAGVTQFPSHSVIEKGQTVTLRCDPISGHDNLYWYRRVMGKEIKFLLHFVKESKQDESGMPNNRFLAERTGGTYSTLKVQPAELEDSGVYFCASSRLLGQETQYFGPGTRLLVL.

The chain carries TRBV27 and TRBJ2-2; D may correspond to TRBD1 or TRBD2 (5 bases each). Trimming removed 7 bases from V and 3 bases from J, with 18 bases in between. The germline CDR1 and CDR2 sequences are MNHEY and SMNVEV (reference sequence). This CDR3 contains 16 residues. The CDR3 DNA reads TGTGCCAGCACCTGGAGGAGGACAACCGACACCGGGGAGCTGTTTTTT. Its translation: CASTWRRTTDTGELFF.

This clone was seen a handful of times. The genes are TRBV6-6 and TRBJ1-5; a possible D gene is TRBD1 (6 bases). In germline, CDR1 is MNHNY, CDR2 SVGAGI (reference sequence). The CDR3 contains 12 residues. Trimming pared 6 bases from V and 8 bases from J, leaving 11 bases between. CDR3 sequence (DNA): TGTGCCAGCAGACGGACAGATGAGCCCCAGCATTTT. Translating gives CASRRTDEPQHF.

For the CDR3, the DNA is TGCAGCGTTGTAGCCCAGCAGTCTGGGGCCAACGTCCTGACTTTC. This translates into CSVVAQQSGANVLTF. The rearrangement uses TRBV29-1 and TRBJ2-6; D gene unclear. The germline CDR1 and CDR2 sequences are SQVTM and ANQGSEA. There are 15 residues in the CDR3. Trimming cost V 4 bases and J 1 base, with 11 bases left between them.